This TCR beta chain was obtained from a study of beta chain bispecific antibodies for T cell cancers (dated by TCRdb to the early 2020s). Regarding the study in general: Healthy donor T cells were cocultured with T cell leukemia lines and bispecific antibodies, then TRBV sequencing of surviving cells measured the depletion of each TRBV family. Surface TRBV12 (TRBV12-3) was expressed on Jurkat cells, and surface TRBV5-5 was expressed on HPB-ALL cells.

The germline V gene (reference sequence) specifies PRHDT as CDR1 and FYEKMQ as CDR2. From cysteine to phenylalanine, the CDR3 is 14 amino acids long. CDR3 DNA only is kept here, 42 bases in frame from base 1. V sheds 2 bases and J sheds 2 bases, leaving 9 bases between their ends. Study-level results and caveats: Cross-reactivity of the anti-TRBV5-5 antibody with TRBV5-6 was attributed to high sequence similarity between the two genes. Relative to anti-CD19, TRBV5-5 signal was reduced by approximately 98% and signal from the closely related TRBV5-6 was reduced by 80% to 93% after anti-TRBV5-5 exposure. Each sequenced sample mixed leukemia cell line cells with normal T cells, and most targeted TRBV signal came from the leukemia cells rather than normal T cells. Relative to anti-CD19, exposure to anti-TRBV12 lowered the TRBV12-3 share of total TRBV signal by 98.9%, while TRBV12-4 dropped by about 40%, a change that was not significant.

The sample's treatment or condition label, in plain terms: alpha-CD19 control bispecific (anti-CD19 x anti-CD3). For approximately three days, T cells were expanded from blood mononuclear cells using either the anti-CD3 antibody OKT3 or CD3/CD28 Dynabeads. Anti-CD19 bispecific antibody cocultures served as comparators for TRBV sequencing; in separate killing assays, anti-CD19 had no effect on Jurkat or HPB-ALL cells. The culture conditions for expanded T cells were RPMI 1640 plus 10% fetal bovine serum, recombinant human IL-2 (about 100 IU/ml) and IL-7 (about 5 ng/ml). For cocultures, about 5 x 10^4 normal T cells were combined with about 5 x 10^4 target cells and bispecific antibody in about 0.095 mL and incubated for roughly 17 hours at 37 degrees C. Every bispecific antibody was made of two single-chain variable fragments expressed in a single-chain diabody format with a His tag. The effector T cells were obtained from healthy human donors, with peripheral blood mononuclear cells isolated from leukapheresis samples by Ficoll density gradient centrifugation.

This clonotype was recorded at least ten times. Its binding antigen is unknown. No much larger clone exists at a distance of one base, and base qualities are not known. Libraries incorporated unique molecular identifier barcodes, which were used to quantify clonotypes. Qiagen AllPrep DNA/RNA Micro kits were used to isolate total RNA, and an Agilent TapeStation was used to check RNA quality. TCR beta libraries were constructed by 5' RACE, in which cDNA synthesis was followed by two PCR steps with TCR beta constant-region gene-specific primers. TCR beta libraries were sequenced on an Illumina MiSeq platform. Per the authors' processing: MIGEC, MiXCR and VDJtools were used for read processing. Clonotype frequency was computed as the clonotype's share of unique molecular identifiers among all unique molecular identifiers in the sample. Nonfunctional TRBV genes classified in IMGT as pseudogenes or open reading frames, for example TRBV1, TRBV12-1 and TRBV21, were left out. Through fastp at Q25 and MiXCR, TCRdb rebuilt clones from the public reads, retaining in-frame beta chains. CDR3 protein sequences are deduplicated, and each keeps its most common genes and DNA. For this entry, the V and J calls and clone size follow TCRdb and not the study's own pipeline. Within this sample are several thousand distinct CDR3 sequences, with roughly 2.2% of them counted one time only. Over 60% of the sample comes from the top ten.

Material: T cells from a healthy donor cultured with Jurkat leukemia cells, obtained from a culture containing an anti-CD19 bispecific antibody. The clonotype comes from a human donor in good health. Some clones in this sample may be carry-over from other donors' samples. In this chain, TRBV13 is recombined with TRBJ2-5; the D gene lacks a confident call. CDR3 loop: CASSLFVAQETQYF. Here is the DNA: TGTGCCAGCAGCTTATTCGTCGCTCAAGAGACCCAGTACTTC.